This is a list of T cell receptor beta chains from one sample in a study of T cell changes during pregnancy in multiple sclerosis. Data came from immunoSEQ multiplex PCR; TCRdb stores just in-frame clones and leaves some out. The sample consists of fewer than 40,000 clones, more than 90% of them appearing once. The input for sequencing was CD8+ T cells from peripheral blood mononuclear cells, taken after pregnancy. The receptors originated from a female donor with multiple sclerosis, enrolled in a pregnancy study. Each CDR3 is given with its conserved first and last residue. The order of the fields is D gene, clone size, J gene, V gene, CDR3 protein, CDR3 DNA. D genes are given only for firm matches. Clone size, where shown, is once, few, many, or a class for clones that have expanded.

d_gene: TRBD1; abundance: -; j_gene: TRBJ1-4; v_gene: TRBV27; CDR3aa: CASSSQGATNEKLFF; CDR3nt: TGTGCCAGCAGTTCGCAGGGGGCAACTAATGAAAAACTGTTTTTT
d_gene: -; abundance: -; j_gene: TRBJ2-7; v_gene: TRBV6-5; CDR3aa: CASSYSREREHEQYF; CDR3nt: TGTGCCAGCAGTTACTCGAGGGAACGGGAGCACGAGCAGTACTTC
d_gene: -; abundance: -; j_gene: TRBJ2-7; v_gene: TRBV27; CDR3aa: CASSPSGPYEQYF; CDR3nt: TGTGCCAGCAGTCCCTCAGGGCCCTACGAGCAGTACTTC
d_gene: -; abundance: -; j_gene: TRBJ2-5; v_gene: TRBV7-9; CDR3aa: CASSHPRLGQETQYF; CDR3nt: TGTGCCAGCAGCCACCCGCGGCTAGGCCAAGAGACCCAGTACTTC
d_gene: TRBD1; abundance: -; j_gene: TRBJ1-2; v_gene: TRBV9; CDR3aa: CASSADRGPFNYGYTF; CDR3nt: TGTGCCAGCAGCGCGGACAGGGGGCCCTTTAACTATGGCTACACCTTC
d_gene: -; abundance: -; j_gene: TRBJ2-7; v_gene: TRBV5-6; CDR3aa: CASSQKTRGYEQYF; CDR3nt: TGTGCCAGCAGCCAAAAAACGCGGGGCTACGAGCAGTACTTC
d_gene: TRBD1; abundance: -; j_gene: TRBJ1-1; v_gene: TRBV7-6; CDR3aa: CASSSPQGANTEAFF; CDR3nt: TGTGCCAGCAGCTCTCCTCAGGGGGCGAACACTGAAGCTTTCTTT
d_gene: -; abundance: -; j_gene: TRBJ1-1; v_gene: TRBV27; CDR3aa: CASSLTMDRGVAFF; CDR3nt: TGTGCCAGCAGTTTAACTATGGACAGAGGTGTAGCTTTCTTT
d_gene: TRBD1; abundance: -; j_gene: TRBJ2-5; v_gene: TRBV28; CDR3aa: CASSLAQGAGETQYF; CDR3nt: TGTGCCAGCAGTCTCGCCCAGGGGGCAGGCGAGACCCAGTACTTC
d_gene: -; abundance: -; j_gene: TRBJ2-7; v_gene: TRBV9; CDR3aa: CASSEGGQGYEQYF; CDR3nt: TGTGCCAGCAGCGAGGGGGGGCAGGGCTACGAGCAGTACTTC
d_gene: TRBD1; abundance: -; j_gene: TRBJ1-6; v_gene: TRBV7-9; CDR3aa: CASSGTGDARLHF; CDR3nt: TGTGCCAGTTCCGGGACAGGGGACGCCCGTCTCCACTTT
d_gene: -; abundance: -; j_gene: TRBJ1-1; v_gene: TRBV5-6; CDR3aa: CASSRGFSNTEAFF; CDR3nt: TGTGCCAGCAGCCGTGGCTTTTCAAACACTGAAGCTTTCTTT
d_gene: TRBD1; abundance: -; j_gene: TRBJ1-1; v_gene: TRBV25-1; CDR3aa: CASSVQGSAEAFF; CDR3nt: TGTGCCAGCAGTGTACAGGGGAGCGCTGAAGCTTTCTTT
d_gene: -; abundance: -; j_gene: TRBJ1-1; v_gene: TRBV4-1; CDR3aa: CASSQGEVRNTEAFF; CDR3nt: TGCGCCAGCAGCCAAGGGGAGGTAAGGAACACTGAAGCTTTCTTT
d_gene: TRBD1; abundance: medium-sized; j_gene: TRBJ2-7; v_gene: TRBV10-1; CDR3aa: CASNEHRGEQYF; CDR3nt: TGCGCCAGCAACGAACACAGGGGCGAGCAGTACTTC
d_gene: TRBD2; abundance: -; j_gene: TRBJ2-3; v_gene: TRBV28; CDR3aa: CASSWGGRGSWTDTQYF; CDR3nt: TGTGCCAGCAGTTGGGGGGGACGCGGGAGTTGGACAGATACGCAGTATTTT
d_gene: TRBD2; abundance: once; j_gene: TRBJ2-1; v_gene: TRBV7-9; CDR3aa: CASSLDGGGSYNEQFF; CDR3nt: TGTGCCAGCAGCTTAGATGGCGGGGGGAGCTACAATGAGCAGTTCTTC
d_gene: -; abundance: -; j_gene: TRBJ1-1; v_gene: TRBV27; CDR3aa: CASSLFSGQNTEAFF; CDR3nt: TGTGCCAGCAGTTTATTTTCAGGTCAGAACACTGAAGCTTTCTTT
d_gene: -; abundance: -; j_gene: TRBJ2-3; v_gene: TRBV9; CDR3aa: CANPAQGSGDTQYF; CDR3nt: TGTGCCAACCCTGCCCAAGGAAGCGGAGATACGCAGTATTTT
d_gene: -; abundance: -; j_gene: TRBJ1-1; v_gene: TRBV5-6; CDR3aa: CASSRGGSYAFF; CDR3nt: TGTGCCAGCAGTCGGGGGGGCTCTTATGCTTTCTTT
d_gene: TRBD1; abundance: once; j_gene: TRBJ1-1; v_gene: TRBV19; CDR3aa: CASSLGQLNTEAFF; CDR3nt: TGTGCCAGTAGTTTGGGACAGCTGAACACTGAAGCTTTCTTT
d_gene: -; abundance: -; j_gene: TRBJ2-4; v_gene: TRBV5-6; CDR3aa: CASSLAPGQLTLAKNIQYF; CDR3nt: TGTGCCAGCAGCTTGGCCCCGGGACAACTTACCTTAGCCAAAAACATTCAGTACTTC
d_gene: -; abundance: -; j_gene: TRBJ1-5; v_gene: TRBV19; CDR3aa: CASTWRAEGNQPQHF; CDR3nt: TGTGCCAGTACTTGGAGGGCAGAAGGCAATCAGCCCCAGCATTTT
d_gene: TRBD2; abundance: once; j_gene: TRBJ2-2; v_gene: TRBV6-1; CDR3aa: CASSGGTSGAGELFF; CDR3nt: TGTGCCAGCAGTGGCGGGACTAGCGGGGCCGGGGAGCTGTTTTTT
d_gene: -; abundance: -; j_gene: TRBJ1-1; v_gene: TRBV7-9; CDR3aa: CASSFQGPHTEAFF; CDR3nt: TGTGCCAGCAGCTTTCAGGGGCCCCACACTGAAGCTTTCTTT
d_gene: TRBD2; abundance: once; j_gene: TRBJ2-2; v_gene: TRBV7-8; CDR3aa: CASSTFTSGLTTGELFF; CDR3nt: TGTGCCAGCAGCACCTTTACTAGCGGTTTGACTACCGGGGAGCTGTTTTTT
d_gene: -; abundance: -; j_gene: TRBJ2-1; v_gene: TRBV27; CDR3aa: CASSFFRGVDNEQFF; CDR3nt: TGTGCCAGCAGTTTTTTCAGGGGGGTCGACAATGAGCAGTTCTTC
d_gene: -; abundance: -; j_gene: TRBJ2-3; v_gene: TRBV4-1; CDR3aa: CASSQDSSPPDTQYF; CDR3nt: TGCGCCAGCAGCCAAGATTCCTCCCCCCCAGATACGCAGTATTTT
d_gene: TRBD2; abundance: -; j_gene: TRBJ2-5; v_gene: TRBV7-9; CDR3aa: CASSLPHPLAGDEETQYF; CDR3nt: TGTGCCAGCAGCTTACCCCACCCACTAGCGGGCGACGAAGAGACCCAGTACTTC
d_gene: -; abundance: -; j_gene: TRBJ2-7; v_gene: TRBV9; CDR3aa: CASSPRENEQYF; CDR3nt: TGTGCCAGCAGCCCTAGGGAGAACGAGCAGTACTTC
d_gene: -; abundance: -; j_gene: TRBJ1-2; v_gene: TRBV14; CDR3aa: CASSPRQRNYGYTF; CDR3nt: TGTGCCAGCAGCCCCCGACAGCGTAACTATGGCTACACCTTC